This T cell receptor beta chain was captured by sequencing in a study of blood T cell repertoires in COVID-19. Profiling relied on immunoSEQ multiplex PCR, and the TCRdb table lists in-frame clones only, not all of them. The profile shows under 200,000 clones, around nine tenths of them singletons. Trimming stripped 3 bases from V and 8 bases from J, with 7 bases between. The CDR3 spans 12 residues. The germline gives CDR1 KGHSH, CDR2 LQKENI. This clone was picked up a small number of times. Sequenced input: peripheral blood. This clonotype was obtained from a woman between 65 and 79 years old with COVID-19, enrolled during active disease. The genes are TRBV18 and TRBJ1-4, with a weak D call TRBD1 (5 bases). CDR3 in amino acids: CASSPRGEKLFF. As DNA, the CDR3 is TGTGCCAGCTCACCTCGGGGGGAAAAACTGTTTTTT. Filled out from reference TRBV18 and TRBJ1-4, the complete variable domain reads NAGVMQNPRHLVRRRGQEARLRCSPMKGHSHVYWYRQLPEEGLKFMVYLQKENIIDESGMPKERFSAEFPKEGPSILRIQQVVRGDSAAYFCASSPRGEKLFFGSGTQLSVL.